This T cell receptor beta chain was documented in a study of shared clonotypes between healthy human individuals. Whole-study context: Per-donor plates numbered three CD4 naive, three CD4 memory, two CD8 naive and one CD8 memory.

Per the study methods: ImmunoSEQ only sent back junction sequences with no quality scores, so filtering was done differently. The assay was immunoSEQ multiplex PCR, and TCRdb's table has in-frame clones only and misses some. V and J calls and clone size follow that table, whereas D and trimming were derived from the DNA. In the table there are hundreds of thousands of clones, more than 85% of which are singletons. Concerning this clone: Its matching antigen is unknown.

Study results and caveats: Incompleteness in sorted-subset sequencing, despite large depth, was shown by rarefaction.

CD45RO-negative CD8 cells positively selected for CCR7 made up the naive population, which excluded terminally differentiated effector memory CD45RA+ cells. The germline V gene encodes CDR1 SGHTA and CDR2 FQGNSA. Germline trimming cut 1 base from V and 9 bases from J; bases unmatched to any gene: 9. The CDR3 is made up of 15 amino acids. The source material was naive CD8+ T cells sorted from blood. The chain employs TRBV7-2 and TRBJ2-1, with TRBD2 matching over 7 bases. The sequence was collected from a man under 40 in good health. The CDR3 reads CASSLGRGSEGEQFF. CDR3 in DNA: TGTGCCAGCAGCTTAGGTCGCGGGAGTGAGGGTGAGCAGTTCTTC. Variable domain in full (rest from reference TRBV7-2 and TRBJ2-1): GAGVSQSPSNKVTEKGKDVELRCDPISGHTALYWYRQSLGQGLEFLIYFQGNSAPDKSGLPSDRFSAERTGGSVSTLTIQRTQQEDSAVYLCASSLGRGSEGEQFFGPGTRLTVL.